Following are 6 T cell receptor beta chains from one sample sequenced in a study of early T cells in non-severe SARS-CoV-2 infection. Using its own MiXCR run on the 5' RACE reads, TCRdb lists one record per CDR3 protein. The sample lists around 55,000 distinct CDR3 sequences; under 15% were seen once. Sequencing was performed on whole blood. These receptors were obtained from an adult who was a healthcare worker with PCR-confirmed SARS-CoV-2 infection or an uninfected control (not recorded which).

This clonotype occurred a few times. The V call is TRBV5-1, the J call TRBJ2-3; TRBD2 might be the D (5 bases). The length of the CDR3 is 13 residues. Per germline, CDR1 SGHRS and CDR2 YFSETQ. The V end was cut by 3 bases, the J end by 5 bases, with 10 bases between. The CDR3 coding sequence is TGCGCCAGCAGCTGGGATCGGGGAGATACGCAGTATTTT. This encodes CASSWDRGDTQYF.

This clonotype has more than one count but fewer than ten. The V call is TRBV19, the J call TRBJ2-1; a weak D match, TRBD1 (6 bases). V was shortened by 10 bases and J by 0 bases, with 13 bases between the two germline ends. The CDR3 loop spans 14 amino acids. CDR1 is LNHDA and CDR2 is SQIVND in the germline V gene (reference sequence). CDR3 nucleotide sequence: TGTGCCACTAGAGACAGGAGCTCCTACAATGAGCAGTTCTTC. It specifies CATRDRSSYNEQFF. Full variable domain (outside the CDR3, taken from reference TRBV19 and TRBJ2-1): DGGITQSPKYLFRKEGQNVTLSCEQNLNHDAMYWYRQDPGQGLRLIYYSQIVNDFQKGDIAEGYSVSREKKESFPLTVTSAQKNPTAFYLCATRDRSSYNEQFFGPGTRLTVL.

This clonotype was counted ten times or more. The chain combines TRBV20-1 with TRBJ1-5; D is undetermined. CDR1 DFQATT and CDR2 SNEGSKA come from the germline V gene (reference sequence). V was pared by 8 bases and J by 1 base, with 12 bases between. The CDR3 has 13 amino acids. CDR3 loop: CSMTSFSNQPQHF. CDR3 nucleotides: TGCAGTATGACTAGTTTCAGCAATCAGCCCCAGCATTTT.

V gene TRBV19 combines with J gene TRBJ2-5; the D gene could be TRBD1 or TRBD2 (5 bases each). The CDR3 extends over 13 amino acids. Germline V CDR1 and CDR2: LNHDA, SQIVND (reference sequence). V was shortened by 6 bases and J by 0 bases, with 8 bases between the two germline ends. CDR3 protein: CASRGDHQETQYF. The CDR3 region has the DNA TGTGCCAGTAGAGGGGACCACCAAGAGACCCAGTACTTC.

This clonotype was detected a few times. The chain recombines TRBV29-1 with TRBJ2-1; 8 positions match TRBD2. This CDR3 is 11 amino acids long. Germline lookup yields CDR1 SQVTM and CDR2 ANQGSEA. V lost 6 bases to trimming and J lost 7 bases; unmatched junction nucleotides: 2. Here the CDR3 DNA reads TGCAGCGTAGCGGGAGTAAATGAGCAGTTCTTC. Its protein is CSVAGVNEQFF.

This clonotype came up many times. This CDR3 reads CASSDPPALSYEQYF. In nucleotides, the CDR3 is TGTGCCAGCAGTGACCCCCCAGCGCTCTCCTACGAGCAGTACTTC. The rearrangement joins TRBV2 to TRBJ2-7, with D hard to call. Looked up from germline, CDR1 is SNHLY and CDR2 is FYNNEI. The V and J ends lost 3 bases and 0 bases respectively, with 12 bases between them. The CDR3 consists of 15 residues.